This TCR beta chain comes out of a study of Ad26.COV2.S vaccination and SARS-CoV-2 variants. Looking at the study overall: The COV1001 Ad26.COV2.S trial arm included the donor. Intramuscular Ad26.COV2.S doses were given once or twice, 56 days apart.

Stated treatment: some 20 received Ad26.COV2.S at low or high dose, single or two shots; about 5 received placebo; per-sample allocation not given. Vaccine and placebo recipients were sampled on day 63 after the first injection. Cohort 1b enrolled adults aged 18-55 years in Boston. Per the germline V gene, CDR1 is MNHNY and CDR2 is SVGAGI (reference sequence). With 6 bases clipped from V and 4 bases from J, the junction kept 10 bases outside the gene matches. CDR3 length equals 15 residues. Profiling relied on immunoSEQ multiplex PCR, and the TCRdb table lists in-frame clones only, not all of them. The table has some 300,000 clones, just over 85% seen once.

Specimen: peripheral blood, collected in a trial of Ad26.COV2.S vaccine versus placebo. This chain links TRBV6-6 with TRBJ1-1, with 8 bases identical to TRBD1. The receptor was derived from a person between 18 and 59 years old who received the Ad26.COV2.S COVID-19 vaccine or a placebo. The CDR3 bases are TGTGCCAGCAGGGCGGACAGGGTCCTTGGCACTGAAGCTTTCTTT. This encodes CASRADRVLGTEAFF.